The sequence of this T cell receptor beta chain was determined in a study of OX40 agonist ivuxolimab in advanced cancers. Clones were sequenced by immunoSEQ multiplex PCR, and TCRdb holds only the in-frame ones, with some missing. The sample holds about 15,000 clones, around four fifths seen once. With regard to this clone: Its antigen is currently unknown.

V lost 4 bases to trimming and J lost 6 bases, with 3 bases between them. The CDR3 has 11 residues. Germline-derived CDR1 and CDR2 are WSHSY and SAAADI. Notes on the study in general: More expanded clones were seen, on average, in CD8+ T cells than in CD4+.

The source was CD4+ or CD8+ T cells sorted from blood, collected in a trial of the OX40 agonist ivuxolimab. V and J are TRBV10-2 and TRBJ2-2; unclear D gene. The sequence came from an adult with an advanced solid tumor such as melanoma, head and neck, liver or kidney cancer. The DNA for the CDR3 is TGCGCCAGCAGTGGAGCCGGGGAGCTGTTTTTT. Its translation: CASSGAGELFF.